This T cell receptor beta chain stems from a study of T cell changes during pregnancy in multiple sclerosis. The repertoire was sequenced with immunoSEQ multiplex PCR; TCRdb's copy has only in-frame clones and lacks some. The sample includes tens of thousands of clones, roughly 94% of them seen just once. This clone showed up just a few times. The ends were cut back, 0 bases at V and 8 bases at J, with 14 bases in the middle. There are 14 residues in the CDR3. CDR1 is SGHNT, CDR2 YYREEE, per germline (reference sequence). This TCR was sampled from a female donor with multiple sclerosis, enrolled in a pregnancy study. This rearrangement joins TRBV5-4 to TRBJ1-2; perhaps TRBD1 as D (6 bases). The sequencing used CD8+ T cells from peripheral blood mononuclear cells, collected in the third trimester of pregnancy. The CDR3 DNA is TGTGCCAGCAGCTTGGCAGCGGACAGCCAGGGCTACACCTTC. Translated, it gives CASSLAADSQGYTF.